The sequence of this T cell receptor (beta chain) was determined in a study of blood T cell repertoires in COVID-19. Original processing notes: Amplification of reference gene primers was used by the study to estimate nucleated cell counts. TCRdb keeps only in-frame clones here, not all; method: immunoSEQ multiplex PCR. Clone size and the V and J calls come from that table; the DNA yielded D and trimming. The data contain some 250,000 clones, roughly 89% of them singletons. The CDR3 is 14 amino acids. Germline CDR1 reads SQVTM; CDR2 reads ANQGSEA. V lost 4 bases, J lost 4 bases, and 16 bases lay in between. Cohort assignment relied on participant-reported clinical history.

The chain is built from TRBV29-1 and TRBJ2-5, with D possibly TRBD2 on 5 matching bases. This sequence originates from a woman aged 25 to 39 with acute COVID-19. The sample consisted of PBMCs or T cells enriched from blood (not recorded which). This CDR3 is CSVGADSVGETQYF. Written as DNA, the CDR3 is TGCAGCGTTGGGGCGGACTCTGTTGGAGAGACCCAGTACTTC.